The TCR beta chain described here comes from a study of blood T cell repertoires in COVID-19. Study processing details: Quantification of nucleated cells was approximated via reference gene primer amplification. Repertoires were generated with immunoSEQ multiplex PCR, while TCRdb's copy carries only in-frame clones and drops some. Clone size and V and J calls were adopted from that table, with D and trimming inferred from the DNA. Found here are around 190,000 clones, approximately 89% of them singletons; the top ten hold approximately 8.9%. V lost 3 bases and J 7 bases, leaving 16 bases between the germline ends. The germline V gene encodes CDR1 SEHNR and CDR2 FQNEAQ (reference sequence). The CDR3 consists of 15 residues.

The specimen was peripheral blood. The rearrangement joins TRBV7-9 to TRBJ2-1, with D possibly TRBD2 on 7 matching bases. The source of this sequence is a woman in her sixties with acute or convalescent COVID-19. The DNA of the CDR3 is TGTGCCAGCAGCTTGGCCAGTGGGAGGGGGAATGAGCAGTTCTTC. As protein: CASSLASGRGNEQFF.